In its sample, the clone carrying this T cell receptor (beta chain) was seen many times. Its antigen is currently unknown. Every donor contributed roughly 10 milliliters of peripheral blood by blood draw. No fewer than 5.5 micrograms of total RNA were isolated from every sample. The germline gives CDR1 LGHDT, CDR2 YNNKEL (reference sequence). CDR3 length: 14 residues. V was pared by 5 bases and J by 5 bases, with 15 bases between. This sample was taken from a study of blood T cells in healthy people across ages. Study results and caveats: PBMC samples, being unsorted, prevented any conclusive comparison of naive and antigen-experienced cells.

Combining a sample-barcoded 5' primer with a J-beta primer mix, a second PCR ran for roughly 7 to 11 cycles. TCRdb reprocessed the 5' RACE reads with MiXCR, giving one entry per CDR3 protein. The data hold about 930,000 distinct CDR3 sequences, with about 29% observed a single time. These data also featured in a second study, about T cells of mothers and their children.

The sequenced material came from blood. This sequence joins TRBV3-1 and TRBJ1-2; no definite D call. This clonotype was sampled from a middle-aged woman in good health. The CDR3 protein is CASSYGASGYGYTF. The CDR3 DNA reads TGTGCCAGCAGCTACGGAGCCAGTGGATATGGCTACACCTTC.